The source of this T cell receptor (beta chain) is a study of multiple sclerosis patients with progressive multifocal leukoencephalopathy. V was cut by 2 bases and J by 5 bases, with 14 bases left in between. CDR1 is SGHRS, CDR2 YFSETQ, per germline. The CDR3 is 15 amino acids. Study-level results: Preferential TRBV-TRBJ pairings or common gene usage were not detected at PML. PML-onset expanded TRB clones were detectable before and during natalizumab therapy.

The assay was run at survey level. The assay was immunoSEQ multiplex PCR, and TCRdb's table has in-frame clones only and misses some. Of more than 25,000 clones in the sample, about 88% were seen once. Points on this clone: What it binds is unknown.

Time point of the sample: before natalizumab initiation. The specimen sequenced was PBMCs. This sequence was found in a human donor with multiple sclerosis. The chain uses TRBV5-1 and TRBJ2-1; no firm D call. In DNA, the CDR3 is TGCGCCAGCAGCTTTAGGCAGGTTGATGACAATGAGCAGTTCTTC. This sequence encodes CASSFRQVDDNEQFF. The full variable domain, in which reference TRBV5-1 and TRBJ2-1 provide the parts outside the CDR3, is KAGVTQTPRYLIKTRGQQVTLSCSPISGHRSVSWYQQTPGQGLQFLFEYFSETQRNKGNFPGRFSGRQFSNSRSEMNVSTLELGDSALYLCASSFRQVDDNEQFFGPGTRLTVL.